The clone carrying this TCR beta chain has a handful of counts. This record comes from a study of T-cell memory formation after mild COVID-19. Germline V lookup: CDR1 DFQATT, CDR2 SNEGSKA (reference sequence). Trimming shortened V by 3 bases and J by 3 bases, and 11 bases separated the two germline ends. CDR3 length equals 14 residues. One entry per CDR3 protein results from TCRdb running MiXCR on the 5' RACE reads. The data show roughly 370,000 distinct CDR3 sequences, with approximately 15% seen just once and 20% to 25% held by the top ten. What was sequenced was PBMCs or a T cell subset sorted from them (not recorded which). The receptor was derived from a man younger than 35 who had mild COVID-19 (a few samples of this study predate the infection). Cell type and time point are not known. The rearrangement uses TRBV20-1 and TRBJ2-2; D call uncertain. In nucleotides, the CDR3 is TGCAGTGCTAGCCCCCCGATACACACCGGGGAGCTGTTTTTT. It specifies CSASPPIHTGELFF.